This is a list of T cell receptor beta chains from one sample in a study of blood T cell repertoires in COVID-19. Libraries were prepared by immunoSEQ multiplex PCR; TCRdb keeps only in-frame clonotypes and omits some of them. This sample yields roughly 70,000 clones, of which approximately 78% are seen a single time; roughly 4.8% belongs to the top ten. Sequences were obtained from peripheral blood. These receptors were obtained from a woman older than 75 with active or convalescent COVID-19. CDR3s leave out the opening cysteine and the closing phenylalanine or tryptophan. Each record gives: V gene, J gene, CDR3 length, CDR3 protein.

V gene: TRBV18
J gene: TRBJ2-3
CDR3 length: 16
CDR3 protein: ASSPYTSGTTSTDTQY

V gene: TRBV7-2
J gene: TRBJ1-2
CDR3 length: 12
CDR3 protein: ASSPHRQGAGYT

V gene: TRBV16
J gene: TRBJ1-1
CDR3 length: 12
CDR3 protein: ASSQLQPGTEAF

V gene: TRBV7-3
J gene: TRBJ2-7
CDR3 length: 12
CDR3 protein: ASSLKNRANEQY

V gene: TRBV7-8
J gene: TRBJ2-5
CDR3 length: 13
CDR3 protein: ASSLSDSTGRTQY

V gene: TRBV14
J gene: TRBJ1-1
CDR3 length: 10
CDR3 protein: ASSPSGGAAF

V gene: TRBV30
J gene: TRBJ1-6
CDR3 length: 11
CDR3 protein: AGGQGTRSPLH

V gene: TRBV5-1
J gene: TRBJ1-1
CDR3 length: 13
CDR3 protein: ASSLGQTMNTEAF

V gene: TRBV10-3
J gene: TRBJ2-7
CDR3 length: 13
CDR3 protein: AISESNGGRREQY

V gene: TRBV11-3
J gene: TRBJ1-5
CDR3 length: 13
CDR3 protein: ASSLDHPFGQPQH

V gene: TRBV6-5
J gene: TRBJ2-7
CDR3 length: 13
CDR3 protein: ASRSRLLAGREQY

V gene: TRBV6-2/TRBV6-3
J gene: TRBJ2-7
CDR3 length: 12
CDR3 protein: ASSWTSGSYEQY

V gene: TRBV28
J gene: TRBJ2-7
CDR3 length: 12
CDR3 protein: ASRTGGSSPLKY

V gene: TRBV2
J gene: TRBJ1-5
CDR3 length: 11
CDR3 protein: ASSWDRNWPQH

V gene: TRBV19
J gene: TRBJ2-1
CDR3 length: 14
CDR3 protein: ASAPLAASRGNEQF

V gene: TRBV7-9
J gene: TRBJ1-2
CDR3 length: 15
CDR3 protein: ASSWKIQGGLDYGYT

V gene: TRBV19
J gene: TRBJ1-5
CDR3 length: 14
CDR3 protein: ASSIGGGNSNQPQH

V gene: TRBV18
J gene: TRBJ1-2
CDR3 length: 11
CDR3 protein: ASSPSEGSGYT

V gene: TRBV5-4
J gene: TRBJ2-1
CDR3 length: 14
CDR3 protein: ASSGGGTSGRNEQF

V gene: TRBV30
J gene: TRBJ1-3
CDR3 length: 15
CDR3 protein: AWSVMLTSDSGNTIY

V gene: TRBV7-3
J gene: TRBJ2-3
CDR3 length: 14
CDR3 protein: ASSLGLAPRTDTQY

V gene: TRBV3-1/TRBV3-2
J gene: TRBJ2-1
CDR3 length: 13
CDR3 protein: ASSQDNRRAFEQF

V gene: TRBV27
J gene: TRBJ1-1
CDR3 length: 11
CDR3 protein: ASRTTGLTEAF

V gene: TRBV30
J gene: TRBJ2-7
CDR3 length: 11
CDR3 protein: AWSVTGTYEQY

V gene: TRBV4-3
J gene: TRBJ2-6
CDR3 length: 15
CDR3 protein: ASSQGWTDSGANVLT

V gene: TRBV28
J gene: TRBJ1-1
CDR3 length: 12
CDR3 protein: ASTHGGVNTEAF

V gene: TRBV5-1
J gene: TRBJ2-2
CDR3 length: 13
CDR3 protein: ASSTGQRNTGELF

V gene: TRBV29-1
J gene: TRBJ2-2
CDR3 length: 12
CDR3 protein: SASRDRADGELF

V gene: TRBV4-1
J gene: TRBJ2-2
CDR3 length: 15
CDR3 protein: ASSQDMERGNTGELF

V gene: TRBV3-1/TRBV3-2
J gene: TRBJ2-4
CDR3 length: 18
CDR3 protein: ASSQDMGSGRRLTKNIQY

V gene: TRBV5-1
J gene: TRBJ2-6
CDR3 length: 15
CDR3 protein: ASSTGTGVFGANVLT

V gene: TRBV19
J gene: TRBJ2-3
CDR3 length: 17
CDR3 protein: ASSIGGTSGSGGTDTQY

V gene: TRBV28
J gene: TRBJ2-3
CDR3 length: 14
CDR3 protein: ASSLWAGGSTDTQY

V gene: TRBV12-3/TRBV12-4
J gene: TRBJ2-7
CDR3 length: 11
CDR3 protein: ASSLQGFNEQY

V gene: TRBV18
J gene: TRBJ1-4
CDR3 length: 14
CDR3 protein: ASSPSIQANSEKLF

V gene: TRBV15
J gene: TRBJ2-7
CDR3 length: 13
CDR3 protein: ATSRDRDRAYEQY

V gene: TRBV7-8
J gene: TRBJ2-1
CDR3 length: 11
CDR3 protein: ASSLVAGDEQF

V gene: TRBV6-5
J gene: TRBJ2-7
CDR3 length: 12
CDR3 protein: ASSPNRGTYEQY

V gene: TRBV11-3
J gene: TRBJ2-1
CDR3 length: 14
CDR3 protein: ASSLALAGGGNEQF

V gene: TRBV4-3
J gene: TRBJ2-2
CDR3 length: 15
CDR3 protein: ASSQDTGFLNTGELF

V gene: TRBV19
J gene: TRBJ1-5
CDR3 length: 11
CDR3 protein: ASRGTGTGPQH

V gene: TRBV19
J gene: TRBJ2-1
CDR3 length: 12
CDR3 protein: ASTPTGFNNEQF

V gene: TRBV19
J gene: TRBJ1-2
CDR3 length: 8
CDR3 protein: ATRRGGYT

V gene: TRBV4-1
J gene: TRBJ2-4
CDR3 length: 16
CDR3 protein: ASSPGLAGGLAKNIQY

V gene: TRBV5-1
J gene: TRBJ2-3
CDR3 length: 13
CDR3 protein: ASSPLGDRVNTQY

V gene: TRBV21-1
J gene: TRBJ2-7
CDR3 length: 16
CDR3 protein: ASSKAGTGGVETYEQY

V gene: TRBV19
J gene: TRBJ1-5
CDR3 length: 15
CDR3 protein: ASSTSGAGKWDQPQH

V gene: TRBV19
J gene: TRBJ1-2
CDR3 length: 13
CDR3 protein: ASSKGDRGWYGYT

V gene: TRBV19
J gene: TRBJ2-1
CDR3 length: 10
CDR3 protein: ASSPRPHEQF

V gene: TRBV4-3
J gene: TRBJ1-1
CDR3 length: 11
CDR3 protein: ASSHAMGGEAF

V gene: TRBV10-2
J gene: TRBJ2-7
CDR3 length: 10
CDR3 protein: ASSPQGYEQY